This is a list of T cell receptor beta chains from one sample in a study of monozygotic twins with inflammatory bowel disease. TCRdb reanalyzed the 5' RACE reads and collapses them to one entry per CDR3 protein, without DNA. The sample totals over 110,000 distinct CDR3 sequences. Sequenced: blood. These TCRs come from a human donor with ulcerative colitis or Crohn's disease, or a healthy co-twin of an affected twin (not recorded which). Each CDR3 is given with its conserved first and last residue.

cdr3_aa: CASLGATTDTQYF
v_call: TRBV4-2
j_call: TRBJ2-3

cdr3_aa: CASSFQGVGEQFF
v_call: TRBV5-6
j_call: TRBJ2-1

cdr3_aa: CSVTGAGYGYTF
v_call: TRBV29-1
j_call: TRBJ1-2

cdr3_aa: CASSPMRGQTDTQYF
v_call: TRBV18
j_call: TRBJ2-3

cdr3_aa: CASSIGRGYYGYTF
v_call: TRBV13
j_call: TRBJ1-2

cdr3_aa: CASSLAGVLNTEAFF
v_call: TRBV7-2
j_call: TRBJ1-1

cdr3_aa: CATRGQGRDEQYF
v_call: TRBV6-5
j_call: TRBJ2-7

cdr3_aa: CAISYSYNSPLHF
v_call: TRBV10-3
j_call: TRBJ1-6

cdr3_aa: CASSRVFSSGGSHNEQFF
v_call: TRBV13
j_call: TRBJ2-1

cdr3_aa: CASSLRRGDQETQYF
v_call: TRBV5-1
j_call: TRBJ2-5

cdr3_aa: CASSLATGGSGNTIYF
v_call: TRBV7-2
j_call: TRBJ1-3

cdr3_aa: CASSRGAESSYEQYF
v_call: TRBV7-2
j_call: TRBJ2-7

cdr3_aa: CSARDLITGSYNEQFF
v_call: TRBV20-1
j_call: TRBJ2-1

cdr3_aa: CASSIRPDGELFF
v_call: TRBV5-1
j_call: TRBJ2-2

cdr3_aa: CASSSDRVVPEAFF
v_call: TRBV7-2
j_call: TRBJ1-1

cdr3_aa: CASSYPTGGGLMAYEQYF
v_call: TRBV6-5
j_call: TRBJ2-7

cdr3_aa: CASSRTHRVIAVTDTQYF
v_call: TRBV3-1
j_call: TRBJ2-3

cdr3_aa: CSARDLGANTEAFF
v_call: TRBV20-1
j_call: TRBJ1-1

cdr3_aa: CASSQDPGAGGTYNEQFF
v_call: TRBV4-3
j_call: TRBJ2-1

cdr3_aa: CATSAVGSSRDEQYF
v_call: TRBV24-1
j_call: TRBJ2-7

cdr3_aa: CASSLNTVQMADTQYF
v_call: TRBV7-2
j_call: TRBJ2-3

cdr3_aa: CASSQRQGWVAFF
v_call: TRBV27
j_call: TRBJ1-1